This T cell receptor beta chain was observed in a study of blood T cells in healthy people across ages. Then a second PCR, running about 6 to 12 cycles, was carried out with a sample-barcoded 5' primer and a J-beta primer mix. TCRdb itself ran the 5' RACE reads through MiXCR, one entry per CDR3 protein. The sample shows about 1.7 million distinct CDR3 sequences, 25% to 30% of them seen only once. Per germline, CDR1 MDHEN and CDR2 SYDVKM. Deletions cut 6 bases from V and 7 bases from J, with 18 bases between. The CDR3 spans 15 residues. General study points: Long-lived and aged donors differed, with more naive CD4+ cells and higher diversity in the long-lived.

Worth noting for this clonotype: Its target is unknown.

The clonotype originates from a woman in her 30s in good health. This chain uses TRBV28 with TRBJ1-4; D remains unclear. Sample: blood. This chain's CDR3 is CASSPSRMFVEKLFF. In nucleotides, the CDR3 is TGTGCCAGCAGCCCAAGCAGAATGTTTGTTGAAAAACTGTTTTTT.